One and the same sample provided the 15 T cell receptor beta chains below, sequenced in a study of Ad26.COV2.S vaccination and SARS-CoV-2 variants. Specified treatment: 15 to 20 received Ad26.COV2.S at low or high dose, single or two shots; about five received placebo; per-sample allocation not given. Each sample was drawn 63 days after the first injection (of vaccine or placebo). Sequencing was performed with immunoSEQ multiplex PCR; in TCRdb, only in-frame clones are kept and a portion is missing. This sample yields around 450,000 clones, of which 80% to 90% are seen a single time; roughly 1.7% belongs to the top ten. The sequences come from peripheral blood, collected in a trial of Ad26.COV2.S vaccine versus placebo. The origin of the receptors is a person between 18 and 59 years old who received the Ad26.COV2.S COVID-19 vaccine or a placebo.

The chain joins TRBV24-1 to TRBJ2-1; 7 bases agree with TRBD1. Germline CDR1 KGHDR, CDR2 SFDVKD. Losses at the gene ends were 8 bases for V and 7 bases for J; bases not matched to a gene: 4. CDR3 length equals 12 residues. CDR3: CATKGQFNEQFF. The CDR3 DNA follows: TGTGCCACCAAGGGACAGTTTAATGAGCAGTTCTTC.

The V and J genes are TRBV27 and TRBJ2-7; 11 nucleotides match TRBD2. Trimming took 2 bases from V and 3 from J; bases not matched to a gene: 12. Per the germline V gene, CDR1 is MNHEY and CDR2 is SMNVEV (reference sequence). CDR3 length: 18 amino acids. In nucleotides, the CDR3 is TGTGCCAGCAGTTTAACTTCTAGCGGGAGGATTTTCAACTACGAGCAGTACTTC. Amino acid sequence: CASSLTSSGRIFNYEQYF.

This sequence joins TRBV9 and TRBJ2-7; unclear D gene. Germline assignment: CDR1 SGDLS and CDR2 YYNGEE. The CDR3 is 14 amino acids. The V end lost 3 bases, the J end lost 6 bases, and 16 bases lay between the germline ends. CDR3 bases: TGTGCCAGCAGCGAGAGTCTTCAGGTCGGCGAGCAGTACTTC. Amino acid sequence: CASSESLQVGEQYF. Drawing the rest from reference TRBV9 and TRBJ2-7, the complete variable domain is DSGVTQTPKHLITATGQRVTLRCSPRSGDLSVYWYQQSLDQGLQFLIQYYNGEERAKGNILERFSAQQFPDLHSELNLSSLELGDSALYFCASSESLQVGEQYFGPGTRLTVT.

Here the CDR3 DNA reads TGTGCCAGCAGCGACCGGACAGGGCCATACTACGAGCAGTACTTC. Protein product: CASSDRTGPYYEQYF. The chain joins TRBV7-9 to TRBJ2-7, with TRBD1 matching 8 bases. From germline, CDR1 is SEHNR and CDR2 FQNEAQ (reference sequence). Trimming at V came to 5 bases and at J to 3 bases, leaving 9 bases not matched to a gene. The CDR3 is made up of 15 amino acids.

This chain uses TRBV18 with TRBJ1-1; no firm D call. The germline V gene encodes CDR1 KGHSH and CDR2 LQKENI. The CDR3 loop spans 15 amino acids. The V end was cut by 4 bases, the J end by 4 bases, with 16 bases between. CDR3 DNA: TGTGCCAGCTCACGTGTTGAGGGTTTAGGCACTGAAGCTTTCTTT. Translation gives CASSRVEGLGTEAFF.

J is TRBJ2-1 and V is TRBV7-3; D is perhaps TRBD1 or TRBD2 (5 bases each). The V gene's germline CDR1 is SGHTA and CDR2 FQGTGA. The CDR3 extends over 15 amino acids. V was clipped by 5 bases and J by 0 bases, with 11 bases between them. As DNA, the CDR3 is TGTGCCAGCAGCCGGGACCGGAGCTCCTACAATGAGCAGTTCTTC. It codes for CASSRDRSSYNEQFF.

CDR3 in amino acids: CASSLAVRGWAGYTF. The CDR3 region has the DNA TGTGCCAGCAGCTTGGCTGTCAGGGGTTGGGCTGGCTACACCTTC. The genes are TRBV5-6 and TRBJ1-2, with D perhaps TRBD1 (6 bases). The length of the CDR3 is 15 residues. V lost 0 bases, J lost 7 bases, and 16 bases lay in between. Germline CDR1 is SGHDT and CDR2 is YYEEEE. The entire variable domain, with the rest obtained from reference TRBV5-6 and TRBJ1-2, is as follows: DAGVTQSPTHLIKTRGQQVTLRCSPKSGHDTVSWYQQALGQGPQFIFQYYEEEERQRGNFPDRFSGHQFPNYSSELNVNALLLGDSALYLCASSLAVRGWAGYTFGSGTRLTVV.

The CDR3 DNA reads TGCGCCAGCAGCCAAGATCCGGGGAATGGAAACACCATATATTTT. Its translation is CASSQDPGNGNTIYF. The chain recombines TRBV4-1 with TRBJ1-3; no reliable D call. Germline loops: CDR1 MGHRA, CDR2 YSYEKL. This CDR3 is built from 15 residues. Trimming left V 0 bases short and J 3 bases short, with 9 bases between.

J is TRBJ2-2 and V is TRBV7-9, with no clear D. The CDR3 totals 14 residues. Trimming left V 4 bases short and J 8 bases short, with 14 bases between. Germline V CDR1 and CDR2: SEHNR, FQNEAQ (reference sequence). The CDR3 spells CASSSPLSGGELFF. CDR3 nucleotides: TGTGCCAGCAGCTCCCCTTTGTCTGGTGGGGAGCTGTTTTTT.

The genes are TRBV6-2 or TRBV6-3 and TRBJ2-3; 9 positions agree with TRBD2. CDR1 is MNHEY and CDR2 is SVGEGT in the germline V gene. The CDR3 has 16 residues. Trimming at V came to 2 bases and at J to 2 bases, leaving 5 bases not matched to a gene. The CDR3 nucleotides are TGTGCCAGCAGTTACGCCGGGACTAGCACCACAGATACGCAGTATTTT. Translation: CASSYAGTSTTDTQYF.

The CDR3 coding sequence is TGTGCCAGCAGTTCCTATTCGAACACTGAAGCTTTCTTT. Translating it yields CASSSYSNTEAFF. V and J are TRBV7-3 and TRBJ1-1; D gene unclear. The germline gives CDR1 SGHTA, CDR2 FQGTGA. V gave up 6 bases and J gave up 1 base, with 9 bases separating them. The CDR3 totals 13 residues.

This sequence joins TRBV27 and TRBJ2-7; possibly TRBD2 for D (6 bases). V lost 6 bases, J lost 2 bases, and 14 bases lay in between. The CDR3 is made up of 14 amino acids. Looked up from germline, CDR1 is MNHEY and CDR2 is SMNVEV (reference sequence). The CDR3 region has the DNA TGTGCCAGCAGCAGACAGCGGGCAGCCTACGAGCAGTACTTC. Amino acids: CASSRQRAAYEQYF.

The chain joins TRBV7-8 to TRBJ2-5, with TRBD1 as a possible D gene (7 bases). This CDR3 is 14 amino acids long. The V and J ends lost 2 bases and 5 bases respectively, with 12 bases between them. Germline V CDR1 and CDR2: SGHVS, FQNEAQ. The CDR3 nucleotides read TGTGCCAGCAGCTTAAAGGAGGGGGCCGAGACCCAGTACTTC. It yields the protein CASSLKEGAETQYF.

This clone appeared a few times. This chain uses TRBV28 with TRBJ1-1; D unclear. V was pared by 3 bases and J by 5 bases, with 13 bases between. CDR1 MDHEN and CDR2 SYDVKM come from the germline V gene. This CDR3 region has 14 residues. As DNA, the CDR3 is TGTGCCAGCAGTTTGTGGGGTATGGGGACTGAAGCTTTCTTT. Its protein is CASSLWGMGTEAFF. The full variable domain, its missing parts supplied by reference TRBV28 and TRBJ1-1, is DVKVTQSSRYLVKRTGEKVFLECVQDMDHENMFWYRQDPGLGLRLIYFSYDVKMKEKGDIPEGYSVSREKKERFSLILESASTNQTSMYLCASSLWGMGTEAFFGQGTRLTVV.

The V and J genes are TRBV25-1 and TRBJ2-5; D possibly corresponds to TRBD1 (6 bases). The V gene's germline CDR1 is MGHDK and CDR2 SYGVNS. The CDR3 extends over 15 amino acids. Here the CDR3 reads CAKPTGTPTPETQYF. In nucleotides, the CDR3 is TGTGCTAAACCAACCGGGACACCCACACCAGAGACCCAGTACTTC.